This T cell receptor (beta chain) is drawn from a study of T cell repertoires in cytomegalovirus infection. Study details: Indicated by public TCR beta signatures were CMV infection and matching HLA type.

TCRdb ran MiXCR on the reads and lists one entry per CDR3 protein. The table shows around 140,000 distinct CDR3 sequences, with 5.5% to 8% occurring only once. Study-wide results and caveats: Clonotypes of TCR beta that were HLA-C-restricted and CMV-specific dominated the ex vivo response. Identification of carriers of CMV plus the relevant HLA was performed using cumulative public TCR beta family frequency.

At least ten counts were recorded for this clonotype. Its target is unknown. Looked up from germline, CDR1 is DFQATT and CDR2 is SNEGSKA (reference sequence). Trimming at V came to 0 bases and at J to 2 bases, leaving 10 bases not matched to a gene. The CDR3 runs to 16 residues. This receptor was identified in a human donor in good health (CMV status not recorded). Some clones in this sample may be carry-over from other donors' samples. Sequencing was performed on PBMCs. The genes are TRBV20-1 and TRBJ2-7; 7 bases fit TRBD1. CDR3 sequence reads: CSARDPKTGFPYEQYF. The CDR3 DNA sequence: TGCAGTGCTAGAGACCCTAAGACAGGGTTCCCCTACGAGCAGTACTTC.